The following is a TCR beta chain sequence with its context. Its matching antigen is unknown. These data originate in a study of CD4 T cells in relation to SARS-CoV-2 and coronaviruses. Measured with immunoSEQ multiplex PCR; TCRdb has only the in-frame clones, and not every one. Among 35,000 to 45,000 clones listed, approximately 90% were seen once. Study findings and constraints: In about 65% of donors, memory CD4+ clonotypes crossrecognized SARS-CoV-2 and at least one common cold coronavirus spike. Pre-pandemic and post-infection samples never came from the same donor. No crossreactivity against non-spike viral proteins was tested here.

Germline V gene lookup returns CDR1 LNHDA and CDR2 SQIVND (reference sequence). V dropped 3 bases and J dropped 0 bases, with 14 bases sitting between them. This CDR3 region has 16 residues. Sequenced material: memory CD4+ T cells from PBMCs. The rearrangement links TRBV19 to TRBJ1-1, with D hard to call. The sequence was obtained from an adult with COVID-19. In nucleotides, the CDR3 is TGTGCCAGTAGTATTCGAGAAGGCGTTTTGAACACTGAAGCTTTCTTT. This gives the protein CASSIREGVLNTEAFF.